These T cell receptor beta chains were read from a single sample in a study of identifying expanded T cells in peripheral blood. The repertoire was sequenced with immunoSEQ multiplex PCR; TCRdb's copy has only in-frame clones and lacks some. The data show about 110,000 clones, with roughly 91% seen just once and approximately 16% held by the top ten. The sample was blood. These receptors were taken from a person between 18 and 75 years old in good health. Each CDR3 is given with its conserved first and last residue. The D gene is left open where the match is weak. Clone size, where shown, is once, few, many, or a class for clones that have expanded.

clone_size	j_call	d_call	v_call	cdr3_nt	cdr3_aa
NA	TRBJ2-1	NA	TRBV7-2	TGTGCCAGCAGCTTGGACAGTGACATGGAGCAGTTCTTC	CASSLDSDMEQFF
few	TRBJ1-1	NA	TRBV19	TGTGCCAGTACCTCGACCGCCGCAGGGGACACTGAAGCTTTCTTT	CASTSTAAGDTEAFF
NA	TRBJ2-7	NA	TRBV9	TGTGCCAGCAGCGGGGAGGGGGCAGAATACGAGCAGTACTTC	CASSGEGAEYEQYF
NA	TRBJ2-7	NA	TRBV15	TGTGCCACCAGCCTTCATATCGGACGTACTTCGGCCGAGCAGTACTTC	CATSLHIGRTSAEQYF
NA	TRBJ2-3	NA	TRBV15	TGTGCCACCAGCAGAGATCGGTTTGGAACAGATACGCAGTATTTT	CATSRDRFGTDTQYF
NA	TRBJ2-1	NA	TRBV2	TGTGCCAGCATAGAGCCCTTGGTGCAGTTCTTC	CASIEPLVQFF
NA	TRBJ2-2	TRBD2	TRBV7-8	TGTGCCAGCAGCTTAGTAACTAGCGGGGGGCATTCAGGGGAGCTGTTTTTT	CASSLVTSGGHSGELFF
NA	TRBJ2-2	TRBD1	TRBV7-7	TGTGCCAGCAGCTTAAGGCCCCCGGGACAGGGATCCGGGGAGCTGTTTTTT	CASSLRPPGQGSGELFF
NA	TRBJ2-2	TRBD1	TRBV2	TGTGCCAGCAGATGGACAGGGCGAGACGGGGAGCTGTTTTTT	CASRWTGRDGELFF
NA	TRBJ2-1	NA	TRBV4-3	TGCGCCAGCAGCCAAGATATGGCAGGGCCATACAATGAGCAGTTCTTC	CASSQDMAGPYNEQFF
NA	TRBJ2-3	NA	TRBV7-8	TGTGCCAGCAGCTTCTTACAGGGCGCAGATACGCAGTATTTT	CASSFLQGADTQYF
NA	TRBJ2-6	NA	TRBV19	TGTGCCAGTAGTATGGAATCTGGGGCCAACGTCCTGACTTTC	CASSMESGANVLTF
once	TRBJ2-2	TRBD1	TRBV18	TGTGCCAGCTCACTTCGGACAGGGGTCCCCGCGAACACCGGGGAGCTGTTTTTT	CASSLRTGVPANTGELFF
once	TRBJ1-4	NA	TRBV7-9	TGTGCCAGCAGCTTATCGGGGGTAACTAATGAAAAACTGTTTTTT	CASSLSGVTNEKLFF
NA	TRBJ1-6	NA	TRBV27	TGTGCCAGCAGTTTCGAGGGGGGGGCCGCGTATAATTCACCCCTCCACTTT	CASSFEGGAAYNSPLHF
NA	TRBJ1-6	TRBD1	TRBV4-2	TGTGCCAGCAGCCAAGAACCGGCCACAGGGGGTAATTCACCCCTCCACTTT	CASSQEPATGGNSPLHF
NA	TRBJ2-5	TRBD1	TRBV18	TGTGCCAGCTCACCGGCAGGGGGCGGGGAGACCCAGTACTTC	CASSPAGGGETQYF
NA	TRBJ1-1	NA	TRBV7-2	TGTGCCAGCAGCTTAGCCCTAGGACTCGCCAGGGTGAACACTGAAGCTTTCTTT	CASSLALGLARVNTEAFF